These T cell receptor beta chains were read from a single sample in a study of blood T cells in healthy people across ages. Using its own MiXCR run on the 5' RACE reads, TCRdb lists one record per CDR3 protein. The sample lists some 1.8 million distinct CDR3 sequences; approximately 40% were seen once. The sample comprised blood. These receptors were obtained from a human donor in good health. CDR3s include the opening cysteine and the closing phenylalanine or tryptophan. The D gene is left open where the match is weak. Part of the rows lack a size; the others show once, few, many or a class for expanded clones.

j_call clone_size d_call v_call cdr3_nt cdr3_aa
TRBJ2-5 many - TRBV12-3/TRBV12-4 TGTGCCAGCAGTTCTAATGGGCAGGAGACCCAGTACTTC CASSSNGQETQYF
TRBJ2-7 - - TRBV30 TGTGCCTGGAGTTTACAGGGTTACGAGCAGTACTTC CAWSLQGYEQYF
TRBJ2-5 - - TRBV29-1 TGCAGCGTGGCCCTTAGTAGGGAGACCCAGTACTTC CSVALSRETQYF
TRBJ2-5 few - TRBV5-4 TGTGCCAGCAGCTTCTCGGGCCCACGAACCGGAGAGACCCAGTACTTC CASSFSGPRTGETQYF
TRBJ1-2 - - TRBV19 TGTGCCACCTATGAGGACAGACAACTTAACTATGGCTACACCTTC CATYEDRQLNYGYTF
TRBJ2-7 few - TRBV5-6 TGTGCCAGCAGCAAACGGGGTCTTACTAGCTCCTACAATGAGCAGTACTTC CASSKRGLTSSYNEQYF
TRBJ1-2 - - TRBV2 TGTGCCAGCAGTGAGAGCCTATCGGGTAGCTACACCTTC CASSESLSGSYTF
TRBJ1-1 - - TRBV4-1 TGCGCCAGCAGCCAAGATTGGGGGGCTATGTTCACTGAAGCTTTCTTT CASSQDWGAMFTEAFF
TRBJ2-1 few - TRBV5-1 TGCGCCAGCATGTTTGGCAGTTACAATGAGCAGTTCTTC CASMFGSYNEQFF
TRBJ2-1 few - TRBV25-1 TGTGCCAGCAGTGAAACCAGGGCCCTATACAATGAGCAGTTCTTC CASSETRALYNEQFF
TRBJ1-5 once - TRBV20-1 TGCAGTGCTGTCACGGATAGCAATCAGCCCCAGCATTTT CSAVTDSNQPQHF
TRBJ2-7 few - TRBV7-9 TGTGCCAGCAGCACCAACGAGGACGGGACCTACGAGCAGTACTTC CASSTNEDGTYEQYF
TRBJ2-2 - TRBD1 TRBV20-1 TGCAGTGCTACAGGGGGCGGTGGCACCGGGGAGCTGTTTTTT CSATGGGGTGELFF
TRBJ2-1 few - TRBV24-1 TGTGCCACCTCGGTAGGAAGCGTCAATGAGCAGTTCTTC CATSVGSVNEQFF
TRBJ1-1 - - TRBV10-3 TGTGCCATCAGCCTCATAAGTTTCAACACTGAAGCTTTCTTT CAISLISFNTEAFF
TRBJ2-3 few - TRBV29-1 TGCAGCGTTCGACGAGATACGCAGTATTTT CSVRRDTQYF
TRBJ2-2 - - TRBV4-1 TGCGCCAGCAGCCCAATGGGGACCACCGGGGAGCTGTTTTTT CASSPMGTTGELFF
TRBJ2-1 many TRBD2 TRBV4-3 TGCGCCAGCAGCCGCACAGCGGGATACAATGAGCAGTTCTTC CASSRTAGYNEQFF
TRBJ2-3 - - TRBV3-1 TGTGCCAGCAGCCCTTCTAGCGCCCGCACAGATACGCAGTATTTT CASSPSSARTDTQYF
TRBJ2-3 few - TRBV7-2 TGTGCCAGCAGCTTGGAGGCCCCAGATACGCAGTATTTT CASSLEAPDTQYF
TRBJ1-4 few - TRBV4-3 TGCGCCAGCAGCCAAGGGGGACGGAGTAATGAAAAACTGTTTTTT CASSQGGRSNEKLFF
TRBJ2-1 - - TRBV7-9 TGTGCCAGCAGCTTAGTCTTTGTGTTTGAGCAGTTCTTC CASSLVFVFEQFF
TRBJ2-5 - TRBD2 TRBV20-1 TGCAGTGCTAGAGGAGGGCTAGCGGGGGGGCCGAGGGAGACCCAGTACTTC CSARGGLAGGPRETQYF
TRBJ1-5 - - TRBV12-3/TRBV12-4 TGTGCCAGCAGTTTAGAGGGTCGAGTTCAGCCCCAGCATTTT CASSLEGRVQPQHF
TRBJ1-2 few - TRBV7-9 TGTGCCAGCATTCCCGGGACCTCTGGCTACACCTTC CASIPGTSGYTF
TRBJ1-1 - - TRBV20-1 TGCAGTGCGCGTCCTTTCTCGAACACTGAAGCTTTCTTT CSARPFSNTEAFF
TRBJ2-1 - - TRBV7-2 TGTGCCAGCAGACCAGGGTGGTCCTACAATGAGCAGTTCTTC CASRPGWSYNEQFF
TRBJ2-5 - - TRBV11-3 TGTGCCAGCAGCTTAGATACCATACAGACCCAGTACTTC CASSLDTIQTQYF